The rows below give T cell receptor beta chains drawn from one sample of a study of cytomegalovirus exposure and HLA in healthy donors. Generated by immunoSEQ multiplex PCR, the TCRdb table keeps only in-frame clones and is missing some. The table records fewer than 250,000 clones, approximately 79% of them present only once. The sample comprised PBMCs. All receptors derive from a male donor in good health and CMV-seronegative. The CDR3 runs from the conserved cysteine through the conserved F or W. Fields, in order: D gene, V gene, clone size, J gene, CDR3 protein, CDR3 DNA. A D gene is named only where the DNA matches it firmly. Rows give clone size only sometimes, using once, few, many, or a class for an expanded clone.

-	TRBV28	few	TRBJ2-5	CASKPMPRAETQYF	TGTGCCAGCAAACCCATGCCCAGGGCAGAGACCCAGTACTTC
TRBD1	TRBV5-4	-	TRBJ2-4	CASSLYRGQLEIAKNIQYF	TGTGCCAGCAGCTTGTACAGGGGTCAACTGGAAATAGCCAAAAACATTCAGTACTTC
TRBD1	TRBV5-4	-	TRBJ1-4	CASSLALDRGSEKLFF	TGTGCCAGCAGCTTGGCCTTGGACAGGGGCTCGGAAAAACTGTTTTTT
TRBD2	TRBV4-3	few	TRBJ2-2	CASSPSTGLAANTGELFF	TGCGCCAGCAGCCCATCGACGGGACTAGCGGCGAACACCGGGGAGCTGTTTTTT
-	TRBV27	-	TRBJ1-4	CASSLYRENEKLFF	TGTGCCAGCAGTTTGTACAGGGAGAATGAAAAACTGTTTTTT
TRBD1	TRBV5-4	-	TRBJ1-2	CASSWDRESGYTF	TGTGCCAGCAGCTGGGACAGGGAAAGTGGCTACACCTTC
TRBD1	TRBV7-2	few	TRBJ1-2	CASSLGGTVSIGGYTF	TGTGCCAGCAGCTTAGGGGGGACAGTCTCGATTGGGGGCTACACCTTC
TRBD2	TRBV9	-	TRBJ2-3	CASSGSGRGADTQYF	TGTGCCAGCAGCGGGAGCGGGAGGGGCGCAGATACGCAGTATTTT
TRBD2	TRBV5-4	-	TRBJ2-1	CASSLGLAGYNEQFF	TGTGCCAGCAGCTTGGGCCTAGCGGGCTACAATGAGCAGTTCTTC
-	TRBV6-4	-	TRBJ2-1	CATDSGTPNEQFF	TGTGCCACCGACTCCGGGACACCCAATGAGCAGTTCTTC
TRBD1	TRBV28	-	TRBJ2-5	CASSLMDREVETQYF	TGTGCCAGCAGTCTGATGGACAGGGAGGTAGAGACCCAGTACTTC
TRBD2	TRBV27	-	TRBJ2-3	CASSLGGRGTDTQYF	TGTGCCAGCAGTTTAGGCGGGAGGGGCACAGATACGCAGTATTTT
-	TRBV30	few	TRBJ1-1	CAGDWGGDTEAFF	TGTGCCGGTGATTGGGGAGGGGACACTGAAGCTTTCTTT
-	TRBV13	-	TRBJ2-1	CASRDTKSYNEQFF	TGTGCCTCCCGGGACACTAAAAGCTACAATGAGCAGTTCTTC
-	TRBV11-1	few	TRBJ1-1	CASSLEQGTEAFF	TGTGCCAGCAGCTTAGAACAGGGAACTGAAGCTTTCTTT
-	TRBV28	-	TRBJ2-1	CASILTDSYNEQFF	TGTGCCAGCATCTTAACTGACTCCTACAATGAGCAGTTCTTC
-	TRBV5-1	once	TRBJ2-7	CASSLDPLSSYEQYF	TGCGCCAGCAGCTTGGATCCCTTAAGCTCCTACGAGCAGTACTTC
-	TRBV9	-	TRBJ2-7	CASSVAVQGLNYEQYF	TGTGCCAGCAGCGTAGCTGTTCAGGGGTTGAACTACGAGCAGTACTTC
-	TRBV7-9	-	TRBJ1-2	CASSFLQGADGYTF	TGTGCCAGCAGCTTTCTACAGGGAGCTGATGGCTACACCTTC
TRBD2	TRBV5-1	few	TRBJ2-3	CASSLGLAGEYSGTQYF	TGCGCCAGCAGCTTGGGACTAGCGGGGGAGTACAGCGGTACGCAGTATTTT
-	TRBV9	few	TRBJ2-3	CASSVVQGSTDTQYF	TGTGCCAGCAGCGTAGTACAGGGAAGCACAGATACGCAGTATTTT
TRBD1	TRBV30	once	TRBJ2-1	CAWSVSRGKFF	TGTGCCTGGAGTGTGTCCAGGGGGAAGTTCTTC
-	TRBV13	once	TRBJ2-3	CASSMSYPTDTQYF	TGTGCCAGCAGCATGAGCTACCCCACAGATACGCAGTATTTT
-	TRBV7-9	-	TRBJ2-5	CASSSTSAQETQYF	TGTGCCAGCAGTTCGACTTCAGCACAAGAGACCCAGTACTTC
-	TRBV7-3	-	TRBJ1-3	CASSLSPGSGNTIYF	TGTGCCAGCAGCTTAAGCCCCGGTTCTGGAAACACCATATATTTT
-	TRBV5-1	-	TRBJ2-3	CASSRAGPYTDTQYF	TGCGCCAGCAGCAGGGCGGGGCCATACACAGATACGCAGTATTTT
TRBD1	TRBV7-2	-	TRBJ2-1	CASSFGTGNYNEQFF	TGTGCCAGCAGCTTTGGGACAGGGAACTACAATGAGCAGTTCTTC
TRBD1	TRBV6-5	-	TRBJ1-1	CASNPTGVFTEAFF	TGTGCCAGCAATCCGACAGGGGTGTTCACTGAAGCTTTCTTT
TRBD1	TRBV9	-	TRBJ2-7	CASSVTGTGGYEQYF	TGTGCCAGCAGCGTCACCGGGACAGGGGGCTACGAGCAGTACTTC